This TCR beta chain comes out of a study of CD8 T cells in ankylosing spondylitis. General observations from the study: In ankylosing spondylitis blood, a motif of roughly eight highly homologous TCR beta variants appeared characteristic. Past research had described some motif variants in reactive arthritis synovial fluid and blood. Significantly higher representation of disease-linked clones was reported for matched ankylosing spondylitis synovial fluid. Those disease-linked clones were CD8+; they were also relatively rare in peripheral blood.

This clonotype was counted ten times or more. The antigen remains undetermined. The CDR3 has 16 amino acids. The J segment lost 1 base and the V segment lost 4 bases, leaving 6 bases of the junction unmatched. The TCR beta libraries were generated through quantitative 5'-RACE incorporating molecular barcodes. One entry per CDR3 protein, called by TCRdb with MiXCR from the 5' RACE reads. Among over 700,000 distinct CDR3 sequences, around 17% were seen once, and the ten largest hold roughly a fifth. The material sequenced was blood, either unsorted or a sorted T cell fraction (not recorded which). This chain connects TRBV12-3 or TRBV12-4 to TRBJ2-2; 7 bases map to TRBD2. The TCR was taken from a male donor with ankylosing spondylitis. The chain's CDR3 is CASSSGVAGNTGELFF. CDR3 coding DNA: TGTGCCAGCAGTTCCGGGGTAGCGGGGAACACCGGGGAGCTGTTTTTT.